These 22 T cell receptor beta chains were sequenced from one sample in a study of cytomegalovirus exposure and HLA in healthy donors. The PCR made use of 60 Vbeta and 13 Jbeta primers. Using immunoSEQ multiplex PCR, the repertoire was profiled, and TCRdb retains in-frame clones only, with some absent. The table includes 150,000 or so clones, over 65% detected once. The source material was PBMCs. The receptors originated from a man aged 35-49 years in good health and CMV-seropositive.

The chain has TRBV7-9 and TRBJ1-2; 9 bases agree with TRBD1. The CDR3 has 17 residues. Trimming cost V 4 bases and J 6 bases; bases outside gene matches: 15. In germline, CDR1 is SEHNR, CDR2 FQNEAQ (reference sequence). Here the CDR3 reads CASSSGNRGLGIDGYTF. For the CDR3, the DNA is TGTGCCAGCAGCTCGGGGAACAGGGGGCTTGGTATAGATGGCTACACCTTC.

V gene TRBV7-2 combines with J gene TRBJ2-7, with TRBD2 identical over 10 bases. The trim removed 5 bases at V and 6 bases at J, leaving 7 bases unmatched. The germline gives CDR1 SGHTA, CDR2 FQGNSA. This CDR3 spans 14 amino acids. In DNA, the CDR3 is TGTGCCAGCAGCCCGCAGACTAGCGGGCGCGAGCAGTACTTC. This sequence encodes CASSPQTSGREQYF.

The chain uses TRBV7-9 and TRBJ2-7, with TRBD1 matching 9 bases. In germline, CDR1 is SEHNR, CDR2 FQNEAQ (reference sequence). The CDR3 loop spans 14 amino acids. Unmatched junction bases numbered 8, after V lost 5 bases and J lost 6 bases. Here the CDR3 DNA reads TGTGCCAGCAGCCCCCGGGACAGGGCCCTCGAGCAGTACTTC. Its translation is CASSPRDRALEQYF.

This sequence joins TRBV5-8 and TRBJ1-5; D ambiguous. Germline lookup yields CDR1 SGHTS and CDR2 YDEGEE. CDR3 length equals 12 residues. The V end lost 4 bases, the J end lost 5 bases, and 7 bases lay between the germline ends. CDR3 sequence reads: CASSILYQPQHF. Written as DNA, the CDR3 is TGTGCCAGCAGCATTCTATATCAGCCCCAGCATTTT.

The CDR3 DNA reads TGTGCCAGCAGCTTAGCCGGGACTAGGTTGGGCGAGACCCAGTACTTC. Translated: CASSLAGTRLGETQYF. The genes are TRBV7-2 and TRBJ2-5; 8 bases fit TRBD2. The CDR3 length is 16 residues. With 0 bases clipped from V and 5 bases from J, the junction kept 8 bases outside the gene matches. Germline V lookup: CDR1 SGHTA, CDR2 FQGNSA.

This clone has only a few counts. The CDR3 DNA follows: TGTGCCAGCAGTACGGGACAGGGACGAAATGAAAAACTGTTTTTT. Encoded protein: CASSTGQGRNEKLFF. The chain combines TRBV6-5 with TRBJ1-4, with TRBD1 identical over 9 bases. Germline values: CDR1 MNHEY, CDR2 SVGAGI. This CDR3 is 15 amino acids long. Trimming took 5 bases from V and 5 from J; bases not matched to a gene: 6.

The genes are TRBV4-1 and TRBJ1-4; D gene ambiguous. This CDR3 region has 15 residues. V lost 4 bases to trimming and J lost 2 bases, with 11 bases between them. Germline assignment: CDR1 MGHRA and CDR2 YSYEKL. The DNA of the CDR3 is TGCGCCAGCAGCCCCATCCCCGGGACTAATGAAAAACTGTTTTTT. Its translation: CASSPIPGTNEKLFF.

The genes are TRBV30 and TRBJ2-6, with D maybe TRBD2 (6 bases). In germline, CDR1 is GTSNPN, CDR2 SVGIG (reference sequence). V was shortened by 3 bases and J by 0 bases, with 12 bases between the two germline ends. CDR3 size: 16 residues. Written as DNA, the CDR3 is TGTGCCTGGAGCGGGGGAGCTACCTCTGGGGCCAACGTCCTGACTTTC. Amino acid sequence: CAWSGGATSGANVLTF.

This clone was recorded only once. This chain uses TRBV4-2 with TRBJ2-1; 10 bases match TRBD2. The V gene end was trimmed by 3 bases and the J gene end by 5 bases; junction bases not matched to a gene: 4. Germline loops: CDR1 LGHNA, CDR2 YNFKEQ. The CDR3 sequence is 15 residues long. CDR3 bases: TGTGCCAGCAGCCAGGGGGGACTAGCGCACAATGAGCAGTTCTTC. Encoded protein: CASSQGGLAHNEQFF.

The CDR3: CASSLGGQGTEAFF. CDR3 in DNA: TGCGCCAGCAGCTTGGGGGGACAGGGGACTGAAGCTTTCTTT. This chain connects TRBV5-1 to TRBJ1-1, with 10 bases matching TRBD1. CDR3 length: 14 amino acids. V trimming: 0 bases; J trimming: 5 bases; junction bases outside the gene matches: 1. CDR1 is SGHRS and CDR2 is YFSETQ in the germline V gene.

The CDR3 spells CAYSGGSGSYEQYF. CDR3 sequence (DNA): TGTGCCTACTCGGGTGGGAGCGGCTCCTACGAGCAGTACTTC. J is TRBJ2-7 and V is TRBV30, with D perhaps TRBD2 (5 bases). Trimming left V 7 bases short and J 0 bases short, with 16 bases between. The CDR3 loop spans 14 amino acids. Germline lookup yields CDR1 GTSNPN and CDR2 SVGIG (reference sequence).

This rearrangement joins TRBV19 to TRBJ1-5; TRBD1 agrees at 7 bases. This CDR3 is built from 14 residues. Germline CDR1 is LNHDA and CDR2 is SQIVND (reference sequence). V dropped 4 bases and J dropped 4; count of bases not matched to a gene: 4. CDR3 nucleotide sequence: TGTGCCAGTAGTAGGACAGGCTTTAATCAGCCCCAGCATTTT. Translation: CASSRTGFNQPQHF.

This sequence joins TRBV6-5 and TRBJ2-7, with D possibly being TRBD1 (6 bases). The CDR3 has 15 amino acids. Deletions cut 4 bases from V and 3 bases from J, with 16 bases between. Per the germline V gene, CDR1 is MNHEY and CDR2 is SVGAGI. CDR3 region: CASSFHREAGYEQYF. CDR3 in DNA: TGTGCCAGCAGTTTTCACAGGGAAGCCGGCTACGAGCAGTACTTC.

This chain connects TRBV28 to TRBJ2-5, with D perhaps TRBD1 (5 bases). Per the germline V gene, CDR1 is MDHEN and CDR2 is SYDVKM. The CDR3 spans 13 residues. The V end was cut by 9 bases, the J end by 2 bases, with 13 bases between. The CDR3 nucleotides read TGTGCCAGTAGGCAGGGTCGGCAAGAGACCCAGTACTTC. Translation gives CASRQGRQETQYF.

The chain carries TRBV7-2 and TRBJ2-1; 8 nucleotides agree with TRBD2. Trimming cost V 5 bases and J 7 bases; bases outside gene matches: 7. The CDR3 length is 14 residues. Germline CDR1 is SGHTA and CDR2 is FQGNSA. CDR3: CASSPGLVINEQFF. The CDR3 nucleotides are TGTGCCAGCAGCCCGGGACTAGTTATTAATGAGCAGTTCTTC. Full variable domain (missing parts from reference TRBV7-2 and TRBJ2-1): GAGVSQSPSNKVTEKGKDVELRCDPISGHTALYWYRQSLGQGLEFLIYFQGNSAPDKSGLPSDRFSAERTGGSVSTLTIQRTQQEDSAVYLCASSPGLVINEQFFGPGTRLTVL.

The gene calls are TRBV7-3 and TRBJ2-2; D not resolved. CDR1 is SGHTA, CDR2 FQGTGA, per germline. This CDR3 is 12 amino acids long. The V gene lost 4 bases and the J gene lost 7 bases, with 7 bases spanning the gap. For the CDR3, the DNA is TGTGCCAGCAGCTCCCCCGGCGGGGAGCTGTTTTTT. This translates into CASSSPGGELFF.

The genes are TRBV5-1 and TRBJ1-1; D is possibly TRBD1 (6 bases). The V end lost 1 base, the J end lost 0 bases, and 13 bases lay between the germline ends. Germline V lookup: CDR1 SGHRS, CDR2 YFSETQ. The CDR3 is 16 amino acids. Here the CDR3 reads CASSLRTAPVNTEAFF. The CDR3, as DNA: TGCGCCAGCAGCTTGAGGACAGCCCCAGTGAACACTGAAGCTTTCTTT.

The genes are TRBV6-1 and TRBJ2-3; D not certain. Germline lookup yields CDR1 MNHNS and CDR2 SASEGT. The CDR3 is 10 residues long. The V end was cut by 4 bases, the J end by 9 bases, with 5 bases between. The CDR3 spells CASSVETQYF. The CDR3 nucleotides read TGTGCCAGCAGTGTGGAGACGCAGTATTTT.

This clone was seen once. The rearrangement uses TRBV4-1 and TRBJ2-5; no definite D call. The germline gives CDR1 MGHRA, CDR2 YSYEKL. This CDR3 region has 15 residues. With 1 base removed from V and 2 bases from J, the gap between germline ends came to 11 bases. In nucleotides, the CDR3 is TGCGCCAGCAGCCAAGTCTATAGCCAACAAGAGACCCAGTACTTC. Residues: CASSQVYSQQETQYF.

This clone appeared a single time. This chain uses TRBV5-1 with TRBJ2-7, with no clear D. Germline CDR1 SGHRS, CDR2 YFSETQ. V lost 7 bases and J 3 bases, leaving 5 bases between the germline ends. This CDR3 contains 10 residues. The CDR3 loop is CASLYYEQYF. Here the CDR3 DNA reads TGCGCCAGCCTCTACTACGAGCAGTACTTC.

The V and J genes are TRBV18 and TRBJ2-1; 12 bases line up with TRBD2. CDR3 length: 15 residues. J was trimmed by 8 bases and V by 1 base; bases with no gene match: 3. Germline CDR1 is KGHSH and CDR2 is LQKENI. The CDR3 nucleotides read TGTGCCAGCTCACCACGGCTAGCGGGAGGGTATGAGCAGTTCTTC. It specifies CASSPRLAGGYEQFF.

V gene TRBV5-5 combines with J gene TRBJ1-1; 7 bases align to TRBD1. V lost 4 bases, J lost 0 bases, and 6 bases stayed unmatched. Germline V CDR1 and CDR2: SGHKS, YYEKEE (reference sequence). CDR3 length: 15 residues. In nucleotides, the CDR3 is TGTGCCAGCAGCCCCTTGACAGGGATGAACACTGAAGCTTTCTTT. Protein product: CASSPLTGMNTEAFF.